The source of this T cell receptor (beta chain) is a study of vaccination and CD4 T cells after COVID-19. Study context: Post-diagnosis, post-COVID samples were collected after a median approximately 91 days, ranging 35 to 161. The authors used overlapping spike peptides from SARS-CoV-2, HCoV-NL63, HCoV-OC43 and HCoV-229E to stimulate cells.

This clonotype was seen more than once but under ten times. The antigen is undetermined. With the Oncomine TCR Beta short-read assay, DNA from cultured CD4+ T cells was sequenced. TCRdb reprocessed the PCR reads via MiXCR and lists one record per CDR3 protein. The table lists fewer than 20,000 distinct CDR3 sequences, about two fifths of them singletons. The trim removed 6 bases at V and 2 bases at J, leaving 3 bases unmatched. This CDR3 comprises 14 residues. Germline assignment: CDR1 MNHNS and CDR2 SASEGT. The treatment here: roughly 10-day PBMC culture with coronavirus spike peptide pools or control peptides (ViraFEST assay).

Material: CD4+ T cells from blood, cultured in vitro, obtained after SARS-CoV-2 vaccination. The clonotype comes from a human donor who had recovered from COVID-19. The chain joins TRBV6-1 to TRBJ2-3, with 9 bases that match TRBD2. The CDR3 sequence: CASRRTSATDTQYF. DNA of the CDR3: TGTGCCAGCAGAAGGACTAGCGCCACAGATACGCAGTATTTT.